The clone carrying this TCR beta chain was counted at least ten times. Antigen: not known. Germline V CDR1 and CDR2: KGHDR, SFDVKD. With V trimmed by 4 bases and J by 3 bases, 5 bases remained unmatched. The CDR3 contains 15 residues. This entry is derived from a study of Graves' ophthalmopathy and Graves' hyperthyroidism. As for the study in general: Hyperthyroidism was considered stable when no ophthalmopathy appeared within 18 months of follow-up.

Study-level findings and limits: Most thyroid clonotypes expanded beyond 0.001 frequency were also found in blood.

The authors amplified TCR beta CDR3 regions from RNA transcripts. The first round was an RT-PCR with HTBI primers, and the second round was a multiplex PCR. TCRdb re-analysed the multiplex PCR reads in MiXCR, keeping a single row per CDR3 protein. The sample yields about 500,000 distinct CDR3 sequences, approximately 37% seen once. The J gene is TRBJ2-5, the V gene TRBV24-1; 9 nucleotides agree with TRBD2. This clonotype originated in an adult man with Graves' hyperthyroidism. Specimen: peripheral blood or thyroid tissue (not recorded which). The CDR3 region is CATSEGLAGEETQYF. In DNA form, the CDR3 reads TGTGCCACCAGTGAAGGGTTAGCGGGAGAAGAGACCCAGTACTTC.